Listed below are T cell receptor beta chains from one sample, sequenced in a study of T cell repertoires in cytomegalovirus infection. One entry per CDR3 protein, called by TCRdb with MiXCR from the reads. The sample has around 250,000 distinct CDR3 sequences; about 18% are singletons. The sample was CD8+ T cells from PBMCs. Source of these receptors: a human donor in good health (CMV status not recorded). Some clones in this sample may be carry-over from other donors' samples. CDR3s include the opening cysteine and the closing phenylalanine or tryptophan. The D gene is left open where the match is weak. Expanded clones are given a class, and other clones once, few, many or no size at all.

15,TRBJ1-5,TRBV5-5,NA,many,CASSLVLGHRQPQHF,TGTGCCAGCAGCTTGGTGTTAGGGCATAGGCAGCCCCAGCATTTT
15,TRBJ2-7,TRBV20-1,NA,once,CSARAWDRQSYEQYF,TGCAGTGCTAGAGCTTGGGACCGTCAGTCCTACGAGCAGTACTTC
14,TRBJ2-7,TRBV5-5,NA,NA,CASSLVWGTGEQYF,TGTGCCAGCAGCTTGGTTTGGGGTACGGGCGAGCAGTACTTC
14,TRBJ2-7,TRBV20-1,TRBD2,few,CSASTSGGAYEQYF,TGCAGTGCTAGTACTAGCGGGGGGGCATACGAGCAGTACTTC
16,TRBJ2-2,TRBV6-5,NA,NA,CASSPPAGRNTGELFF,TGTGCCAGCAGCCCCCCCGCGGGTCGGAACACCGGGGAGCTGTTTTTT
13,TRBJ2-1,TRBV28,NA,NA,CASSFGALYEQFF,TGTGCCAGCAGTTTTGGGGCTCTTTATGAGCAGTTCTTC
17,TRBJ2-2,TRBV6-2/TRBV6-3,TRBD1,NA,CASRLSAGTGVTGELFF,TGTGCCAGCAGACTCTCCGCGGGGACAGGGGTAACCGGGGAGCTGTTTTTT
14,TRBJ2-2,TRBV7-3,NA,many,CASSLVQGTGELFF,TGTGCCAGCAGCTTAGTACAGGGCACCGGGGAGCTGTTTTTT
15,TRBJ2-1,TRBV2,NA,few,CASSEPGLRYNEQFF,TGTGCCAGCAGTGAACCGGGACTTAGGTACAATGAGCAGTTCTTC
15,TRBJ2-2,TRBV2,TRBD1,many,CASSPRDRDTGELFF,TGTGCCAGCAGCCCTAGGGACAGGGACACCGGGGAGCTGTTTTTT
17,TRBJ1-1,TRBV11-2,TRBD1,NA,CASIPRPGQGLNTEAFF,TGTGCCAGCATCCCCCGGCCGGGACAGGGACTAAACACTGAAGCTTTCTTT
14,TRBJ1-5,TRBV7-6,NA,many,CASSLLIGSQPQHF,TGTGCCAGCAGCTTATTGATTGGAAGTCAGCCCCAGCATTTT
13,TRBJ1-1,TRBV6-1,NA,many,CASSDWRNTEAFF,TGTGCCAGCAGTGATTGGAGGAACACTGAAGCTTTCTTT
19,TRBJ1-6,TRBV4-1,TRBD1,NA,CASSQQGVKGVSYNSPLHF,TGCGCCAGCAGCCAACAGGGGGTAAAAGGGGTCTCCTATAATTCACCCCTCCACTTT
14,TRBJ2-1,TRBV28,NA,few,CASSFRQAYNEQFF,TGTGCCAGCAGTTTTCGACAGGCATACAATGAGCAGTTCTTC
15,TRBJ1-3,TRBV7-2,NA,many,CASSLEEFSGNTIYF,TGTGCCAGCAGCTTAGAAGAGTTCTCTGGAAACACCATATATTTT
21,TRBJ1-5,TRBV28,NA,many,CASSTMEDRTDPINSNQPQHF,TGTGCCAGCAGTACTATGGAGGATAGGACAGATCCCATTAATAGCAATCAGCCCCAGCATTTT
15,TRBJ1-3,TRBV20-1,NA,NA,CSARDTEGGGNTIYF,TGCAGTGCTAGAGATACGGAGGGAGGTGGAAACACCATATATTTT
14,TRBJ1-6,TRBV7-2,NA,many,CASVVQPDNSPLHF,TGTGCCAGCGTGGTCCAACCCGATAATTCACCCCTCCACTTT
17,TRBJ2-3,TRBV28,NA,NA,CASSTGQTDSLSDTQYF,TGTGCCAGCAGCACCGGACAGACCGATAGCCTGTCAGATACGCAGTATTTT
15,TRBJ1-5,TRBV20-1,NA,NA,CSARPPGDSNQPQHF,TGCAGTGCTAGACCCCCCGGAGATAGCAATCAGCCCCAGCATTTT
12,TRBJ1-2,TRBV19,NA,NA,CASHQGNYGYTF,TGTGCCAGCCACCAAGGGAATTATGGCTACACCTTC
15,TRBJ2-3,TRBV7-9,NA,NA,CASSFAGLGPDTQYF,TGTGCCAGCAGCTTCGCAGGCCTCGGACCAGATACGCAGTATTTT
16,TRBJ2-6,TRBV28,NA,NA,CASSSGGPTGANVLTF,TGTGCCAGCAGTTCCGGGGGTCCCACTGGGGCCAACGTCCTGACTTTC
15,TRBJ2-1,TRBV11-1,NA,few,CASSLGESSVDEQFF,TGTGCCAGCAGCTTAGGTGAAAGCTCGGTTGATGAGCAGTTCTTC
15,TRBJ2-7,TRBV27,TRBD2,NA,CASSSSAGATSGQYF,TGTGCCAGCAGTTCCTCAGCGGGGGCTACGTCGGGGCAGTACTTC
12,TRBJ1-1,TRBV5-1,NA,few,CASSHGGTEAFF,TGCGCCAGCAGCCATGGCGGCACTGAAGCTTTCTTT
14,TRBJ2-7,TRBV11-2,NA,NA,CASSLIQGIHEQYF,TGTGCCAGCAGCTTAATTCAGGGTATCCACGAGCAGTACTTC
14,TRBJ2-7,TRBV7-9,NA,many,CASSSREKSYEQYF,TGTGCCAGCAGCTCCAGGGAAAAGAGCTACGAGCAGTACTTC
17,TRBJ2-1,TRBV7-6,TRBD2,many,CASSTSTSGGAGNEQFF,TGTGCCAGCAGCACATCGACTAGCGGGGGGGCGGGGAATGAGCAGTTCTTC
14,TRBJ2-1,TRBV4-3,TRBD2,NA,CASSQGGGDNEQFF,TGCGCCAGCAGCCAGGGCGGGGGAGACAATGAGCAGTTCTTC
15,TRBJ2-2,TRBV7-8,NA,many,CASSLFQINTGELFF,TGTGCCAGCAGCTTATTCCAGATTAACACCGGGGAGCTGTTTTTT
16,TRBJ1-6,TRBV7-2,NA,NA,CASSSSQGLYNSPLHF,TGTGCCAGCAGCTCTTCTCAGGGGCTATATAATTCACCCCTCCACTTT
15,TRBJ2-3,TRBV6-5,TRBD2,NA,CASRLAGALTDTQYF,TGTGCCAGCAGACTAGCGGGGGCACTCACAGATACGCAGTATTTT
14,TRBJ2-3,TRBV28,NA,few,CASRVSGIRNTQYF,TGTGCCAGCAGAGTATCAGGGATCCGGAATACGCAGTATTTT
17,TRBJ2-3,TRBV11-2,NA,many,CASSLDLMGAGTDTQYF,TGTGCCAGCAGCTTAGATCTCATGGGCGCGGGTACAGATACGCAGTATTTT
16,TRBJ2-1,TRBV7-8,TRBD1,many,CASSDPGQGFHNEQFF,TGTGCCAGCAGCGACCCAGGACAGGGTTTCCACAATGAGCAGTTCTTC
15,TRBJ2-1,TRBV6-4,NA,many,CASSEVGAGHNEQFF,TGTGCCAGCAGTGAGGTCGGGGCAGGGCACAATGAGCAGTTCTTC
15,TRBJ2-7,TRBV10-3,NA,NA,CAISDFGGRPYEQYF,TGTGCCATCAGTGACTTCGGAGGGAGGCCCTACGAGCAGTACTTC
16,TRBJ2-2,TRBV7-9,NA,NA,CASSPREGENTGELFF,TGTGCCAGCAGCCCCCGCGAGGGGGAGAACACCGGGGAGCTGTTTTTT
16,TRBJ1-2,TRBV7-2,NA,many,CASSLEYSGASMGYTF,TGTGCCAGCAGCTTGGAGTACTCGGGGGCTTCCATGGGCTACACCTTC
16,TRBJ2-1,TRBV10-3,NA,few,CAISDGSLSSYNEQFF,TGTGCCATCAGTGATGGTAGCCTCAGCTCCTACAATGAGCAGTTCTTC
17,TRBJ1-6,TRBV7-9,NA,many,CASSPPWVGLFDSPLHF,TGTGCCAGCAGCCCCCCGTGGGTGGGGTTATTTGATTCACCCCTCCACTTT
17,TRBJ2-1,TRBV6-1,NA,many,CASSEGDLTIFYNEQFF,TGTGCCAGCAGTGAGGGGGATCTAACTATTTTTTACAATGAGCAGTTCTTC
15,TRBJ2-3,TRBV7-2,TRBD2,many,CASKLTSGGTDTQYF,TGTGCCAGCAAATTAACTAGCGGGGGGACAGATACGCAGTATTTT
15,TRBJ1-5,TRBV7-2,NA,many,CASSLEDRSNQPQHF,TGTGCCAGCAGCTTAGAAGACCGGTCCAATCAGCCCCAGCATTTT
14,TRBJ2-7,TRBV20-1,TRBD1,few,CSAKGQGFSYEQYF,TGCAGTGCTAAGGGACAGGGTTTCTCCTACGAGCAGTACTTC
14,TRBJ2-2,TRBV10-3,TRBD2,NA,CAMTSGGFSGELFF,TGTGCCATGACTAGCGGGGGGTTCAGCGGGGAGCTGTTTTTT
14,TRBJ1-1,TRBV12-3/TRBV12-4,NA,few,CASSPQPDLTEAFF,TGTGCCAGCAGTCCCCAACCGGACCTCACTGAAGCTTTCTTT
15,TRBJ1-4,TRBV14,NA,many,CASSTVEESDEKLFF,TGTGCCAGCAGTACAGTGGAGGAATCGGATGAAAAACTGTTTTTT
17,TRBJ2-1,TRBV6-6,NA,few,CASSYRRQRGSYNEQFF,TGTGCCAGCAGTTACAGGCGCCAAAGGGGCTCCTACAATGAGCAGTTCTTC
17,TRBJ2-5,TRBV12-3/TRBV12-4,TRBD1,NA,CASSFRQGGPHQETQYF,TGTGCCAGCAGTTTTCGACAGGGGGGCCCCCACCAAGAGACCCAGTACTTC
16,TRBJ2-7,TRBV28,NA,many,CASSLGVLAVSYEQYF,TGTGCCAGCAGTTTAGGCGTCCTAGCAGTCTCCTACGAGCAGTACTTC
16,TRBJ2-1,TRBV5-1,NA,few,CASSLEALAPYNEQFF,TGCGCCAGCAGCTTGGAGGCGCTAGCGCCCTACAATGAGCAGTTCTTC
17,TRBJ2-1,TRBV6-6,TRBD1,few,CASSYSRQGSSYNEQFF,TGTGCCAGCAGTTACTCACGACAGGGCTCCTCTTACAATGAGCAGTTCTTC
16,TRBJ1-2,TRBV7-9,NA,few,CASGPRGGREAEGYTF,TGTGCCAGCGGGCCTCGAGGTGGCAGGGAGGCTGAAGGCTACACCTTC